A single sample gave rise to the 21 T cell receptor delta chains below, sequenced in a study of gamma-delta T cells after stem cell transplantation. TCRdb reanalyzed the RT-PCR reads using CATT. Among just over 15,000 delta-chain clones, about 8.5% were seen once, and the ten largest hold 55% to 80%. The sample was gamma-delta T cells. These receptors all stem from a human donor. It is not recorded whose cells these are; they may come from a transplant donor.

By share, this clone counts as large. At the DNA level, this CDR3 is encoded by other sequences in the same sample as well. The chain employs TRDV2 and TRDJ1; D is perhaps TRDD3 (6 bases). V was cut by 0 bases and J by 4 bases, with 14 bases left in between. The CDR3 is 15 residues long. CDR1 GEAIGNYY and CDR2 EKD come from the germline V gene. The CDR3 coding sequence is TGTGCCTGTGACACCCTGGGGACGTGGAGCGATAAACTCATCTTT. It translates to CACDTLGTWSDKLIF.

This clone was seen only a few times. The TCRdb record carries a much larger clone's protein, which differs from this DNA's translation at residue 10; a read error is the likely cause, and the protein listed here is the DNA translation. This chain links TRDV2 with TRDJ1; D might be TRDD3 (5 bases). V lost 0 bases and J 0 bases, leaving 28 bases between the germline ends. The V gene's germline CDR1 is GEAIGNYY and CDR2 EKD. The CDR3 loop spans 21 amino acids. In nucleotides, the CDR3 is TGTGCCTGTGACACCCTCAATCTCGTACCGGGGACTAGATCGTACACCGATAAACTCATCTTT. As protein: CACDTLNLVPGTRSYTDKLIF.

Remarks on this clone: The amino acid sequence in TCRdb belongs to a much larger clone and departs from this DNA's translation at residue 13, likely a sequencing read error; the sequence shown is translated from the DNA. V is TRDV2 and J is TRDJ1; D gene unclear. Germline lookup yields CDR1 GEAIGNYY and CDR2 EKD. With 0 bases removed from V and 0 bases from J, the gap between germline ends came to 25 bases. CDR3 length: 20 amino acids. The CDR3 DNA is TGTGCCTGTGACACCCTTAACTTCGGCCTTGGAGATTTTTACACCGATAAACTCATCTTT. Protein product: CACDTLNFGLGDFYTDKLIF.

With respect to this clone: The junction and the germline gene differ at one end; a read error may be behind it. This same CDR3 is encoded by further DNA sequences in the sample. This chain uses TRDV3 with TRDJ1; TRDD3 matches 12 bases. Per germline, CDR1 TVYSNPD and CDR2 GDNSRS (reference sequence). The CDR3 extends over 23 amino acids. CDR3 protein: CAFKRSLQRYPYWGIHGTDKLIF. For the CDR3, the DNA is TGTGCCTTTAAACGATCCCTCCAACGCTACCCGTACTGGGGGATACATGGCACTGATAAACTTATCTTT.

This clone was observed a handful of times. Compared with germline, one end of the junction differs, possibly owing to a read error. V usage is TRDV2 and J usage is TRDJ1; perhaps TRDD3 as D (6 bases). The CDR3 has 19 amino acids. CDR1 is GEAIGNYY and CDR2 is EKD in the germline V gene. The CDR3 protein is CACDTVGSWVILGIDNLIF. DNA of the CDR3: TGTGCCTGTGACACCGTGGGCAGCTGGGTGATACTGGGCATCGATAACCTCATCTTT.

This chain joins TRDV2 and TRDJ1; tentative D call: TRDD1 (5 bases). From germline, CDR1 is GEAIGNYY and CDR2 EKD. V shed 0 bases and J shed 3 bases, with 25 bases lying between them. CDR3 length equals 19 residues. The CDR3 region has the DNA TGTGCCTGTGACACCGGAGAGGGCCTTAATAGACGAGAACCCGATAAACTCATCTTT. Amino acids: CACDTGEGLNRREPDKLIF.

Of note for this clone: Only one base separates this from a far larger clonotype, so it likely reflects a read error. Other DNA variants within this sample encode the same CDR3. The gene calls are TRDV2 and TRDJ1; D remains unclear. CDR1 GEAIGNYY and CDR2 EKD come from the germline V gene. This CDR3 comprises 17 residues. This chain's CDR3 is CACDTVLRGTSTDKLIF. The CDR3 nucleotides are TGTGCCTGTGACACCGTATTACGAGGGACCTCCACCGATAAGCTCATCTTT.

This clone showed up just a few times. This likely traces to a read error, being one base from a far larger clone. The same CDR3 is also encoded by other DNA sequences in this sample. V usage is TRDV2 and J usage is TRDJ3; 9 positions match TRDD3. Germline loops: CDR1 GEAIGNYY, CDR2 EKD. The CDR3 has 17 amino acids. The CDR3 loop reads CACDTAGGLWDTRQMFF. As DNA, the CDR3 is TGTGCCTGTGACACTGCTGGGGGATTGTGGGACACCCGACAGATGTTTTTT.

This clone was seen many times. Other DNA sequences in the sample encode the same CDR3. The rearrangement uses TRAV29/DV5 and TRDJ1, with 12 bases matching TRDD3. This CDR3 region has 22 residues. Germline V gene data show CDR1 as NSMFDY and CDR2 as ISSIKDK. The V gene end was trimmed by 0 bases and the J gene end by 0 bases; junction bases not matched to a gene: 21. CDR3 sequence (DNA): TGTGCAGCAAGCGTGGGAGAGACACCCTGGACTACTGGGGGATACTACACCGATAAACTCATCTTT. It is translated as CAASVGETPWTTGGYYTDKLIF.

This clone was observed a handful of times. This sequence joins TRDV2 and TRDJ1; 7 positions match TRDD3. Germline CDR1 reads GEAIGNYY; CDR2 reads EKD. The length of the CDR3 is 17 residues. The J segment lost 0 bases and the V segment lost 3 bases, leaving 12 bases of the junction unmatched. The CDR3 DNA is TGTGCCTGTGACTTGGGGGAGGAGACCCGAAACACCGATAAACTCATCTTT. This translates into CACDLGEETRNTDKLIF.

This clone was seen a handful of times. The TCRdb record carries a much larger clone's protein, which differs from this DNA's translation at residue 5; a read error is the likely cause, and the protein listed here is the DNA translation. The chain recombines TRDV2 with TRDJ1; D possibly matches TRDD1 or TRDD3 (5 bases each). V shed 3 bases and J shed 4 bases, with 38 bases lying between them. The CDR3 consists of 22 residues. Germline V gene data show CDR1 as GEAIGNYY and CDR2 as EKD. The DNA for the CDR3 is TGTGCCTGTGACTCCGGAAATCTTACTACGTCTCCTGGGCTCACTACGAGCGATAAACTCATCTTT. Amino acid sequence: CACDSGNLTTSPGLTTSDKLIF.

This clone was seen a handful of times. A much more abundant neighbour one base away suggests this may be a read error. The rearrangement joins TRDV2 to TRDJ1; TRDD3 agrees at 7 bases. This CDR3 comprises 15 residues. Trimming removed 1 base from V and 5 bases from J; junction bases left unmatched: 9. CDR1 GEAIGNYY and CDR2 EKD come from the germline V gene. The CDR3 spells CACDTWGGLGDKLIF. The CDR3, as DNA: TGTGCCTGTGACACTTGGGGCGGACTGGGGGATAAACTCATCTTT.

This clone showed up many times. The TCRdb protein comes from a much larger clone and disagrees with this DNA's translation at residue 12, likely due to a read error; the protein given here is derived from the DNA. V usage is TRDV2 and J usage is TRDJ1; 9 bases match TRDD3. Germline V gives CDR1 GEAIGNYY, CDR2 EKD. Unmatched junction bases numbered 15, after V lost 3 bases and J lost 11 bases. This CDR3 region has 15 residues. The CDR3 bases are TGTGCCTGTGACCCTATCCTGGGGGATGCCCGTAACCTCATCTTT. It translates to CACDPILGDARNLIF.

There are many counts of this clone. The genes are TRDV2 and TRDJ1; TRDD3 matches at 10 bases. V gave up 1 base and J gave up 0 bases; unmatched junction bases: 10. The CDR3 totals 18 residues. CDR1 and CDR2 (germline): GEAIGNYY, EKD. The CDR3 nucleotides read TGTGCCTGTGACACGATTAGTGGGGGATACCTCAACACCGATAAACTCATCTTT. Protein sequence: CACDTISGGYLNTDKLIF.

This clone was seen once. Germline and junction disagree at one end, which may indicate a read error. This sequence joins TRDV2 and TRDJ1; possibly TRDD3 for D (5 bases). Germline V gives CDR1 GEAIGNYY, CDR2 EKD. CDR3 length: 20 amino acids. CDR3 DNA sequence: TGTGCCTGTGACATCCTCCGCTGCTCCTCCCCGTCGGCTTACATCGATACACTCATCTTT. Its translation: CACDILRCSSPSAYIDTLIF.

V and J are TRDV2 and TRDJ1; unclear D gene. CDR1 GEAIGNYY and CDR2 EKD come from the germline V gene. Trimming took off 0 bases at V and 1 base at J, with 29 bases between the two ends. This CDR3 spans 21 amino acids. The CDR3 bases are TGTGCCTGTGACACCGTTGAGTCCCACCGGCGTCCTGGTGTACTCACCGATAAACTCATCTTT. This codes for CACDTVESHRRPGVLTDKLIF.

Of note for this clone: TCRdb has a much larger clone's protein, which differs at residue 9 from the translation of this DNA, likely because of a read error; what is shown is the protein translated from the DNA. This sequence joins TRDV3 and TRDJ3, with D uncertain. The V and J ends lost 4 bases and 0 bases respectively, with 22 bases between them. The V gene's germline CDR1 is TVYSNPD and CDR2 GDNSRS (reference sequence). The CDR3 loop spans 19 amino acids. CDR3 amino acids: CACDTVGAKSSWDTRQMFF. CDR3 nucleotides: TGTGCCTGTGACACCGTAGGGGCCAAGAGCTCCTGGGACACCCGACAGATGTTTTTC.

With regard to this clone: The protein TCRdb lists belongs to a much larger clone and differs from this DNA's translation at residue 3, which points to a read error; the protein shown is made from the DNA. This chain connects TRDV1 to TRDJ1, with 7 bases lining up with TRDD3. Germline V gives CDR1 TSWWSYY, CDR2 QGS. The CDR3 extends over 20 amino acids. DNA for the CDR3: TGTGCTGTTGGGGAACTAAGAAGCCTACTGGGATACCAACTCCTCGATAAACTCATCTTT. This translates into CAVGELRSLLGYQLLDKLIF.

At least ten counts were recorded for this clone. The amino acid sequence in TCRdb belongs to a much larger clone and departs from this DNA's translation at residues 6 and 10, likely a sequencing read error; the sequence shown is translated from the DNA. The chain carries TRDV2 and TRDJ1, with TRDD3 as a possible D gene (6 bases). Trimming removed 0 bases at V and 9 bases at J, with 16 bases between. The germline gives CDR1 GEAIGNYY, CDR2 EKD. The CDR3 consists of 14 residues. For the CDR3, the DNA is TGTGCCTGTGACACCGGGTCGGGGGAGATGGAACTCATCTTT. Translating gives CACDTGSGEMELIF.

This clone was detected a few times. The protein recorded in TCRdb matches a much larger clone and deviates from this DNA's translation at residue 4, suggesting a read error; the protein here is obtained by translating the DNA. The chain carries TRDV2 and TRDJ1; D possibly corresponds to TRDD3 (6 bases). Germline values: CDR1 GEAIGNYY, CDR2 EKD. V lost 5 bases to trimming and J lost 9 bases, with 18 bases between them. The CDR3 contains 13 residues. CDR3 residues: CACATWDWEELIF. CDR3 DNA: TGTGCCTGTGCCACTTGGGACTGGGAGGAACTCATCTTT.

Details on this clone: This DNA's translation differs at residue 8 from TCRdb's protein, which comes from a much larger clone; a read error is likely, and the protein shown is translated from the DNA. The chain uses TRDV1 and TRDJ1, with TRDD3 matching over 11 bases. Trimming cost V 4 bases and J 0 bases; bases outside gene matches: 22. Germline CDR1 is TSWWSYY and CDR2 is QGS. The CDR3 sequence is 22 residues long. CDR3 nucleotide sequence: TGTGCTCTTGGGGCTCCTCCTATATGGGGGATACGACACTTTTTGTACACCGATAAACTCATCTTT. Protein sequence: CALGAPPIWGIRHFLYTDKLIF.